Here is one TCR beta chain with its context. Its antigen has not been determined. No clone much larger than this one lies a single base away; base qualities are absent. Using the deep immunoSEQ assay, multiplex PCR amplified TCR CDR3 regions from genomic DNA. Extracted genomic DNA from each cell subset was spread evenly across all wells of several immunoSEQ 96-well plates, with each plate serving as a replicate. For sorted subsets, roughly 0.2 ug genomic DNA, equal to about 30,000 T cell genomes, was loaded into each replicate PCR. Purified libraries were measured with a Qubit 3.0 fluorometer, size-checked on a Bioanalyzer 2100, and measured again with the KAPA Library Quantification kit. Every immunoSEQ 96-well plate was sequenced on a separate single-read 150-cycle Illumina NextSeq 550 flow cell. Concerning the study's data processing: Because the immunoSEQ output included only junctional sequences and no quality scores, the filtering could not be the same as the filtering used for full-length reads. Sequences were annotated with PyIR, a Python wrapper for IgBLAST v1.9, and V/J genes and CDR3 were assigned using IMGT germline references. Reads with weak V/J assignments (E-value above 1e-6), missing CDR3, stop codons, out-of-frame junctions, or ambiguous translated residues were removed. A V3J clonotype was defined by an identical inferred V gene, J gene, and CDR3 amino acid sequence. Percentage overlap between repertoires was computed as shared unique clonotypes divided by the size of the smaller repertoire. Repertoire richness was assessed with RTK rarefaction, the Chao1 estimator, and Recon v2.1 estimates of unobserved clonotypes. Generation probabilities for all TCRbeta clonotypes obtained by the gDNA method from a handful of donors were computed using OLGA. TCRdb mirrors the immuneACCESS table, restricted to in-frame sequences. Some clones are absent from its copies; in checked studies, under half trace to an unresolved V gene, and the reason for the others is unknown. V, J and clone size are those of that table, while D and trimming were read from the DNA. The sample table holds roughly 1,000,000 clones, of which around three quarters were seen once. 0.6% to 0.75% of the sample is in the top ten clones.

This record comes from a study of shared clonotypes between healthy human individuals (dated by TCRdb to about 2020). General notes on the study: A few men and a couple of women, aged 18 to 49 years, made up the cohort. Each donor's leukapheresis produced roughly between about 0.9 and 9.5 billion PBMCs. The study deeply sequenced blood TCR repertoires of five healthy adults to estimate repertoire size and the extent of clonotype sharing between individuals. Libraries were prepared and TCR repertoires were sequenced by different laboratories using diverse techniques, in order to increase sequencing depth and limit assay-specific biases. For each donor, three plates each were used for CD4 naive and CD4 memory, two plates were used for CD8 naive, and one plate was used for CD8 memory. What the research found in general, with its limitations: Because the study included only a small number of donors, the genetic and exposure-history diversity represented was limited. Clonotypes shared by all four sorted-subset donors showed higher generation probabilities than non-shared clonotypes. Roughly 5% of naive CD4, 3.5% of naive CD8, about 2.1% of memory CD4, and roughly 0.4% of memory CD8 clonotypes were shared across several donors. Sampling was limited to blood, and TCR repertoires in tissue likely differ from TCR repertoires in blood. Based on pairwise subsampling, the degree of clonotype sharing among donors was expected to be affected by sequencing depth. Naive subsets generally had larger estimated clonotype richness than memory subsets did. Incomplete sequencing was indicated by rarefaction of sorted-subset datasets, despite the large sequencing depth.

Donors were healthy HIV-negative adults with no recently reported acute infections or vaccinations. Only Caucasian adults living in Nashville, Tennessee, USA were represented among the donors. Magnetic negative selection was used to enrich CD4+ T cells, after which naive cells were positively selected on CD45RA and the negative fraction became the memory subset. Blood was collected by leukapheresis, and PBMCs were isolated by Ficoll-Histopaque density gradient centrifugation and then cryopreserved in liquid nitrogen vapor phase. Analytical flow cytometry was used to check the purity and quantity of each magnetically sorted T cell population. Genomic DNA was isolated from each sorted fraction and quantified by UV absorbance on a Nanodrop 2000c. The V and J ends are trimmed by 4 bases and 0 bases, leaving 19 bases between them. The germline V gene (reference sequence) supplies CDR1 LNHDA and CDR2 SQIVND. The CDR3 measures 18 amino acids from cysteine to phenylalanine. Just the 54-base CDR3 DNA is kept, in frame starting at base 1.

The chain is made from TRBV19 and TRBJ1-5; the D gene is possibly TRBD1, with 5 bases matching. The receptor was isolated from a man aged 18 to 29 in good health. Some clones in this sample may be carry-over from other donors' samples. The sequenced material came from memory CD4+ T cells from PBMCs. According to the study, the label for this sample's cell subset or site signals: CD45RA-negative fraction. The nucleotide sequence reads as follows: TGTGCCAGTAGTACAGGGAGTCGGGCCTTATATAGCAATCAGCCCCAGCATTTT. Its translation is CASSTGSRALYSNQPQHF.